This entry lists 30 T cell receptor beta chains sequenced from one sample in a study of T cells expressing NK-cell markers (dated by TCRdb to between 2020 and 2021). Receptor libraries were prepared by 5' RACE. Data came from an Illumina HiSeq 2000. The reads were reprocessed in TCRdb, with one entry per CDR3 protein sequence and no accompanying DNA. The table for this sample lists roughly 180,000 distinct CDR3 sequences. Of the sample, roughly 21% falls within the top ten clones. What was sequenced was blood T cells: a sorted CD56 or NKG2C T cell subset, CD4+ or CD8+ T cells, or bulk PBMC T cells (not recorded which). The receptors were sampled from a man aged 18 to 70 in good health.

The chain has TRBV6-1 and TRBJ2-2; TCRdb indicates TRBD1, and absent DNA this call remains unverified. CDR1 is MNHNS and CDR2 is SASEGT in the germline V gene. The CDR3 runs 15 residues. The CDR3 sequence: CASSLRGRNTGELFF.

V usage is TRBV28 and J usage is TRBJ2-3. There are 16 residues in the CDR3. Looked up from germline, CDR1 is MDHEN and CDR2 is SYDVKM. CDR3 region: CASSPRTGAYTDTQYF.

CDR3 protein: CASSGGLASYYEQFF. The V call is TRBV2, the J call TRBJ2-1. The CDR3 length is 15 residues. Germline values: CDR1 SNHLY, CDR2 FYNNEI.

J is TRBJ1-5 and V is TRBV2; TCRdb names TRBD1, which stays unverified in the absence of DNA. Germline V gene data show CDR1 as SNHLY and CDR2 as FYNNEI. The CDR3 has 14 amino acids. The chain's CDR3 is CASSYWGRVLPQHF. Filled out from reference TRBV2 and TRBJ1-5, the complete variable domain reads EPEVTQTPSHQVTQMGQEVILRCVPISNHLYFYWYRQILGQKVEFLVSFYNNEISEKSEIFDDQFSVERPDGSNFTLKIRSTKLEDSAMYFCASSYWGRVLPQHFGDGTRLSIL.

This chain links TRBV10-1 with TRBJ2-5; absent DNA, TCRdb's TRBD2 call cannot be checked. The CDR3 contains 17 residues. From germline, CDR1 is WNHNN and CDR2 SYGVQD (reference sequence). The CDR3 sequence: CASPNAGTSIRQETQYF.

This chain joins TRBV6-2 or TRBV6-3 and TRBJ2-7; TCRdb's D gene call, TRBD1, goes unchecked for lack of DNA. Germline V gene lookup returns CDR1 MNHEY and CDR2 SVGEGT. The CDR3 runs 15 residues. CDR3 sequence: CASVSGQGSLNEQYF.

V usage is TRBV27 and J usage is TRBJ2-7; TCRdb calls TRBD2, which cannot be checked without DNA. The CDR3 contains 16 residues. Germline CDR1 is MNHEY and CDR2 is SMNVEV (reference sequence). The CDR3 loop is CASSFLAGGTTYEQYF.

The chain carries TRBV10-3 and TRBJ2-7. From germline, CDR1 is ENHRY and CDR2 SYGVKD. The CDR3 totals 15 residues. The chain's CDR3 is CAISESGQVSYEQYF.

The rearrangement joins TRBV20-1 to TRBJ2-3; the TCRdb call, TRBD2, lacks DNA for checking. The CDR3 runs to 16 residues. CDR1 and CDR2 from the germline V gene are DFQATT and SNEGSKA (reference sequence). The CDR3 loop reads CSARDASGGEADTQYF.

V and J are TRBV12-3 or TRBV12-4 and TRBJ2-1; TCRdb outputs TRBD1, but without DNA this stays unchecked. There are 16 residues in the CDR3. The CDR3 loop reads CASSFDSSSSYNEQFF.

CDR3 sequence reads: CASSWTGYTGELFFF. The gene calls are TRBV11-1 and TRBJ2-2; TCRdb's assignment of TRBD1 cannot be checked, as there is no DNA. Germline CDR1 reads SGHAT; CDR2 reads FQDESV (reference sequence). The CDR3 runs 15 residues.

The chain links TRBV20-1 to TRBJ1-2; TCRdb picks TRBD1, but there is no DNA to check that call. The CDR3 extends over 14 amino acids. CDR1 DFQATT and CDR2 SNEGSKA come from the germline V gene (reference sequence). This CDR3 reads CSAREPRDHYGYTF.

The chain uses TRBV7-6 and TRBJ1-1; TCRdb's D call, TRBD1, is unchecked because there is no DNA. The CDR3 has 14 residues. Germline CDR1 is SGHVS and CDR2 is FNYEAQ. The CDR3 protein is CASSWGQKNTEAFF.

The V gene is TRBV5-4, the J gene TRBJ2-1; TCRdb's assignment of TRBD2 cannot be checked, as there is no DNA. There are 15 residues in the CDR3. The germline gives CDR1 SGHNT, CDR2 YYREEE (reference sequence). CDR3 region: CASSSSLAGNNEQFF. The whole variable domain, remainder taken from reference TRBV5-4 and TRBJ2-1, is ETGVTQSPTHLIKTRGQQVTLRCSSQSGHNTVSWYQQALGQGPQFIFQYYREEENGRGNFPPRFSGLQFPNYSSELNVNALELDDSALYLCASSSSLAGNNEQFFGPGTRLTVL.

The genes are TRBV29-1 and TRBJ2-5; TCRdb outputs TRBD1, but without DNA this stays unchecked. CDR1 is SQVTM and CDR2 is ANQGSEA in the germline V gene. This CDR3 is 17 amino acids long. CDR3 in amino acids: CSVNYDVPTGSQETQYF.

The chain combines TRBV7-9 with TRBJ2-5; TCRdb picks TRBD2, but there is no DNA to check that call. Germline CDR1 and CDR2: SEHNR and FQNEAQ (reference sequence). The CDR3 contains 15 residues. CDR3 residues: CASSPRRRGRETQYF.

The chain is built from TRBV12-3 or TRBV12-4 and TRBJ1-4; TCRdb's D call of TRBD1 is untestable without DNA. CDR3 length: 16 amino acids. CDR3 residues: CASSLFRGGPNEKLFF.

V gene TRBV20-1 combines with J gene TRBJ2-7; TCRdb's D gene call, TRBD2, goes unchecked for lack of DNA. CDR3 length: 15 amino acids. In germline, CDR1 is DFQATT, CDR2 SNEGSKA (reference sequence). The CDR3 loop is CSAEIAGGATYEQYF.

The CDR3 loop reads CSALNLAPGTVAYEQYF. The chain links TRBV20-1 to TRBJ2-7; TCRdb outputs TRBD1, but without DNA this stays unchecked. The CDR3 runs 17 residues. Germline loops: CDR1 DFQATT, CDR2 SNEGSKA (reference sequence).

The chain links TRBV6-5 to TRBJ1-1. CDR3 length: 12 amino acids. Germline V gives CDR1 MNHEY, CDR2 SVGAGI. The CDR3 sequence is CASSPRKSEAFF.

V usage is TRBV20-1 and J usage is TRBJ1-6. The germline V gene encodes CDR1 DFQATT and CDR2 SNEGSKA (reference sequence). This CDR3 comprises 16 residues. CDR3 sequence: CSAIEDRSSYNSPLHF.

The chain links TRBV28 to TRBJ1-1; without DNA, the TCRdb call of TRBD1 cannot be checked. Per germline, CDR1 MDHEN and CDR2 SYDVKM. The CDR3 spans 13 residues. The CDR3 sequence: CASSLLGQSEAFF.

The genes are TRBV6-5 and TRBJ2-7; the TCRdb call, TRBD2, lacks DNA for checking. The CDR3 is made up of 16 amino acids. Germline-derived CDR1 and CDR2 are MNHEY and SVGAGI. CDR3: CASSPKFGSGNYEQYF.

The chain is built from TRBV2 and TRBJ2-7; the D gene TCRdb calls, TRBD1, cannot be checked with no DNA. Germline V gene sequence: CDR1 SNHLY, CDR2 FYNNEI. The CDR3 spans 11 residues. The CDR3 here is CASWSGNEQYF.

The gene calls are TRBV5-6 and TRBJ2-7; the D call from TCRdb, TRBD1, cannot be confirmed without DNA. Germline V gene data show CDR1 as SGHDT and CDR2 as YYEEEE. The CDR3 has 13 residues. The CDR3 reads CASRPRQDYEQYF.

The chain recombines TRBV5-1 with TRBJ1-1. CDR3 length: 13 residues. The germline V gene encodes CDR1 SGHRS and CDR2 YFSETQ. The CDR3 here is CASSVPNGGEAFF.

The CDR3 loop is CASSYPERTRASSYNEQFF. The J gene is TRBJ2-1, the V gene TRBV11-1; without DNA, the TCRdb call of TRBD2 cannot be checked. Germline lookup yields CDR1 SGHAT and CDR2 FQDESV (reference sequence). The CDR3 is 19 amino acids.

Here the CDR3 reads CASSSMSYDRGAEQYF. The chain is built from TRBV6-5 and TRBJ2-7; TCRdb designates TRBD1, a call that cannot be tested without DNA. There are 16 residues in the CDR3. Germline assignment: CDR1 MNHEY and CDR2 SVGAGI.

The chain has TRBV3-1 and TRBJ2-1; checking the TCRdb D call of TRBD1 is not possible without DNA. Germline CDR1 LGHDT, CDR2 YNNKEL (reference sequence). The CDR3 spans 14 residues. CDR3 protein: CASSSGTGFDEQFF.

V is TRBV7-9 and J is TRBJ2-1; TCRdb's D gene call, TRBD1, goes unchecked for lack of DNA. Germline V gene sequence: CDR1 SEHNR, CDR2 FQNEAQ (reference sequence). The CDR3 length is 13 residues. CDR3 in amino acids: CASRMGGYNEQFF.